Here is one T cell receptor beta chain with its context. This sample was included in a study of blood T cell repertoires in COVID-19. Across the study: There were acute and convalescent COVID-19 samples, and they came from the United States, Italy and Spain.

TCRdb's copy holds only in-frame clones and misses some; the assay was immunoSEQ multiplex PCR. The table shows approximately 140,000 clones, with about 70% occurring only once. V gave up 1 base and J gave up 4 bases, with 19 bases separating them. Per germline, CDR1 MDHEN and CDR2 SYDVKM. CDR3 size: 17 residues. The sequenced material came from peripheral blood. The chain combines TRBV28 with TRBJ2-5, with unresolved D. The receptor was isolated from a man older than 75 with acute or convalescent COVID-19. The DNA for the CDR3 is TGTGCCAGCAGTTTATACCTACTTGACACCACCCCAGAGACCCAGTACTTC. Translation: CASSLYLLDTTPETQYF.